These T cell receptor beta chains were read from a single sample in a study of blood T cell repertoires in COVID-19. The assay was immunoSEQ multiplex PCR, and TCRdb's table has in-frame clones only and misses some. The sample holds about 83,000 clones; roughly nine tenths are singletons and the top ten take roughly 15%. Specimen: peripheral blood. These receptors were collected from an elderly woman with active or convalescent COVID-19. CDR3s include the opening cysteine and the closing phenylalanine or tryptophan.

CDR3,J,V
CAWSRGQGDGYTF,TRBJ1-2,TRBV30
CASSLATWRGLRDTQYF,TRBJ2-3,TRBV7-9
CASSNSYDGYTF,TRBJ1-2,TRBV11-2
CATSVNRFIRDEQFF,TRBJ2-1,TRBV24-1
CASSSRGGTEAFF,TRBJ1-1,TRBV18
CASSPADTYNEQFF,TRBJ2-1,TRBV2
CASSPLLVDSQPQHF,TRBJ1-5,TRBV4-1
CASSWGTGWRGYTF,TRBJ1-2,TRBV13
CASSIGGVNSPLHF,TRBJ1-6,TRBV19
CASRYGQGHSNQPQHF,TRBJ1-5,TRBV21-1
CASSRGGGTDTQYF,TRBJ2-3,TRBV3-1/TRBV3-2
CASSIRVVSGNTIYF,TRBJ1-3,TRBV19
CASSPMDSFSGNTIYF,TRBJ1-3,TRBV18
CASSFNWGTRRFDEQFF,TRBJ2-1,TRBV28
CASSRNRASGNTIYF,TRBJ1-3,TRBV28
CASSRTSGGPYNEQFF,TRBJ2-1,TRBV7-7
CATGRDRGSFEHF,TRBJ1-5,TRBV6-5
CASSMASGGNPGELFF,TRBJ2-2,TRBV19
CASSSNTGDGANVLTF,TRBJ2-6,TRBV27
CASSAGQGTTEAFF,TRBJ1-1,TRBV6-4
CASRGRGSGNTIYF,TRBJ1-3,TRBV9
CASSPRGDRKGEGYTF,TRBJ1-2,TRBV7-9
CASSLGDRDTDTQYF,TRBJ2-3,TRBV5-1
CASGGRKAFF,TRBJ1-1,TRBV2
CASTSRRGGFYDGYTF,TRBJ1-2,TRBV27
CASSYPDRAHGYTF,TRBJ1-2,TRBV6-2/TRBV6-3
CATSPTGGNANYGYTF,TRBJ1-2,TRBV15
CASSSPLLGANVLTF,TRBJ2-6,TRBV27
CAWSVPTGGGEKLFF,TRBJ1-4,TRBV30
CASPLQGLAGGIETQYF,TRBJ2-5,TRBV2
CASSTGTSGGARTGELFF,TRBJ2-2,TRBV5-4
CATSRDPTGVTDTQYF,TRBJ2-3,TRBV15
CASSLGSGANTEAFF,TRBJ1-1,TRBV6-6
CASSLARSSGGAGTGELFF,TRBJ2-2,TRBV7-2
CASSPLAGSTDTQYF,TRBJ2-3,TRBV3-1/TRBV3-2
CAWGDQRSPLHF,TRBJ1-6,TRBV30
CASRDSSYNSPLHF,TRBJ1-6,TRBV19